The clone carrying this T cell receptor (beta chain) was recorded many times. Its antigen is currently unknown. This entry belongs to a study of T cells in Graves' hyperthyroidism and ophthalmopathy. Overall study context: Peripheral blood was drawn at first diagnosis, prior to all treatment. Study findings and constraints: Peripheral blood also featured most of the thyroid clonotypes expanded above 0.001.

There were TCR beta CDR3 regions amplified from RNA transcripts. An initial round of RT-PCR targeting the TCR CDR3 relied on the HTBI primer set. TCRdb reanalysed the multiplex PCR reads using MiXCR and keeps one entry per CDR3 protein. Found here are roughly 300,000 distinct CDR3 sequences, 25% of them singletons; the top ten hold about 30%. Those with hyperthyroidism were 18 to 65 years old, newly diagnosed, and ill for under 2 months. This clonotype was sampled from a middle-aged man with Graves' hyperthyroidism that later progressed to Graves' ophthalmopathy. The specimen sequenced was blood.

Here the CDR3 DNA reads TGTGCCAGCAGCTTAGAAGCGGGAGGGCCCTCCACCGGGGAGCTGTTTTTT. Translating gives CASSLEAGGPSTGELFF. V gene TRBV7-6 combines with J gene TRBJ2-2; the match to TRBD2 covers 10 bases. The germline V gene encodes CDR1 SGHVS and CDR2 FNYEAQ. Trimming at V came to 1 base and at J to 4 bases, leaving 6 bases not matched to a gene. This CDR3 has 17 amino acids.